This T cell receptor (beta chain) originates from a study of blood T cell dynamics during melanoma immunotherapy. Sequencing was performed with immunoSEQ multiplex PCR; in TCRdb, only in-frame clones are kept and a portion is missing. Of about 7,000 clones in the sample, approximately 84% were seen once. Stated time point: pre-treatment baseline. Patients had no prior systemic cancer treatment, immunosuppressants or other active cancers. The CDR3 runs to 12 residues. Per germline, CDR1 SGHDN and CDR2 FVKESK. V was clipped by 2 bases and J by 8 bases, with 9 bases between them. The chain couples TRBV14 to TRBJ1-2; D unresolved. Sequenced material: blood, taken from a patient treated with checkpoint blockade. This sequence was found in a human donor with melanoma. CDR3 residues: CASSQYGLGYTF. DNA of the CDR3: TGTGCCAGCAGCCAATACGGGCTAGGCTACACCTTC.